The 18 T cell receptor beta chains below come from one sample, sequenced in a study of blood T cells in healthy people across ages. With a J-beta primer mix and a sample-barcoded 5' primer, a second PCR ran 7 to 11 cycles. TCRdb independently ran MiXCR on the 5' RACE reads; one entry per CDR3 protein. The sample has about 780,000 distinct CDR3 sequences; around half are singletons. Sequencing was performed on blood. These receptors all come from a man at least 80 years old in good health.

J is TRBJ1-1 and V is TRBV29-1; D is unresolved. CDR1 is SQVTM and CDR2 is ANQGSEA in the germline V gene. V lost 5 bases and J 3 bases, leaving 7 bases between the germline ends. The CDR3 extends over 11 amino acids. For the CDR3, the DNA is TGCAGCGTTAAGGATTACACTGAAGCTTTCTTT. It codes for CSVKDYTEAFF.

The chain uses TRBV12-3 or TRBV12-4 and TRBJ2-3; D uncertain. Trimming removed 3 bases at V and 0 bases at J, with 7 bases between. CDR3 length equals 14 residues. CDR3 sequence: CASSFSVSTDTQYF. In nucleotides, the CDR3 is TGTGCCAGCAGTTTTTCGGTGAGCACAGATACGCAGTATTTT.

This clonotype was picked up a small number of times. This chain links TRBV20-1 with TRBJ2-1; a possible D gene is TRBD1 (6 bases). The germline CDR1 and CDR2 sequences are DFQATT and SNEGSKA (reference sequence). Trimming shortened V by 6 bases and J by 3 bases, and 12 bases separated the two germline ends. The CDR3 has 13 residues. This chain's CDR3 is CSATQDSYNEQFF. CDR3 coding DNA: TGCAGTGCCACACAGGACAGCTACAATGAGCAGTTCTTC.

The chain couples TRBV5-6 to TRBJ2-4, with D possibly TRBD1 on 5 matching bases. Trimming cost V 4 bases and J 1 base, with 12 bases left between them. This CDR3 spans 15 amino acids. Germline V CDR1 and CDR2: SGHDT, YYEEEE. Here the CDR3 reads CASSGRVSAKNIQYF. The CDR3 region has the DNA TGTGCCAGCAGCGGCAGGGTGAGCGCCAAAAACATTCAGTACTTC.

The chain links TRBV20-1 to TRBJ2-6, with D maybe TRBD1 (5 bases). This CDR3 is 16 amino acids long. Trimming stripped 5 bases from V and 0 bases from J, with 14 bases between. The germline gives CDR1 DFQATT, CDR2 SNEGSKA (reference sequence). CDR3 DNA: TGCAGTGCTTCCCCCGCCGACAGCTCTGGGGCCAACGTCCTGACTTTC. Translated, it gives CSASPADSSGANVLTF.

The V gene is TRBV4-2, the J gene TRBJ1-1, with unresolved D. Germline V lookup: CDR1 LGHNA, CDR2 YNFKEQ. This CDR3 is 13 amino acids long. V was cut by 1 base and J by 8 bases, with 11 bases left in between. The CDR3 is CASSQVGRSEAFF. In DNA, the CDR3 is TGTGCCAGCAGCCAAGTTGGCCGGTCAGAAGCTTTCTTT.

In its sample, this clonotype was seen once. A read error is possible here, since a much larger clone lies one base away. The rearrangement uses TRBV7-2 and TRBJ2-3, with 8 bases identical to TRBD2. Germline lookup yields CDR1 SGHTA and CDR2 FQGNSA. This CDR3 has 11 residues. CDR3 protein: CASEGLDTRYF. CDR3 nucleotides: TGTGCCTCGGAGGGACTAGATACGCGGTATTTT.

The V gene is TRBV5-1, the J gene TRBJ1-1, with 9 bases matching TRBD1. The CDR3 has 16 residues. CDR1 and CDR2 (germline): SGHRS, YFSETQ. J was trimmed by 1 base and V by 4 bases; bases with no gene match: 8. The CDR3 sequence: CASSRNPGQGNTEAFF. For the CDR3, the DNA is TGCGCCAGCAGCCGGAATCCGGGACAGGGGAACACTGAAGCTTTCTTT.

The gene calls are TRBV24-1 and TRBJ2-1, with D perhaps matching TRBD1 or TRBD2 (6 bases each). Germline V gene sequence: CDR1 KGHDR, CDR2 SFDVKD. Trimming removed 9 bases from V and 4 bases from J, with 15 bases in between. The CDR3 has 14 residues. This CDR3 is CATGGLNEYNEQFF. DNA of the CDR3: TGTGCCACCGGGGGGCTCAACGAATACAATGAGCAGTTCTTC.

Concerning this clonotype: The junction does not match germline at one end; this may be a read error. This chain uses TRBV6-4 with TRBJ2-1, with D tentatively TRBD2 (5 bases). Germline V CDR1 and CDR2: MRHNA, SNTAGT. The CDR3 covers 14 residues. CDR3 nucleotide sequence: TGTGCCAGCAGTCCGGAGGCAGGCTACAATGGGCAGTTCTTC. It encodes CASSPEAGYNGQFF.

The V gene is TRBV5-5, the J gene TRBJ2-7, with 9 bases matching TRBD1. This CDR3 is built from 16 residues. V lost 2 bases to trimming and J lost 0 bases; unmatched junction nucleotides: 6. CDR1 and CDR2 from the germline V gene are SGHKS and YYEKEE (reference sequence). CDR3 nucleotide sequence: TGTGCCAGCAGCTTTCGGACAGGGGATAACTCCTACGAGCAGTACTTC. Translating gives CASSFRTGDNSYEQYF.

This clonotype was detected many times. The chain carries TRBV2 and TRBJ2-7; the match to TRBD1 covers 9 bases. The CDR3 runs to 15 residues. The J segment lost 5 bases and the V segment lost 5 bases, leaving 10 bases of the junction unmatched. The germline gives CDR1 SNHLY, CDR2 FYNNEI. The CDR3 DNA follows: TGTGCCAGCAGTCCCCGGGGACAGGGTATTAACGAGCAGTACTTC. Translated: CASSPRGQGINEQYF. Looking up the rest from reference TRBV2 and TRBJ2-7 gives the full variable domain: EPEVTQTPSHQVTQMGQEVILRCVPISNHLYFYWYRQILGQKVEFLVSFYNNEISEKSEIFDDQFSVERPDGSNFTLKIRSTKLEDSAMYFCASSPRGQGINEQYFGPGTRLTVT.

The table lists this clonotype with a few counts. CDR3 region: CASSTGQPLFDEQFF. In DNA, the CDR3 is TGTGCCAGCAGCACGGGACAGCCCCTGTTCGATGAGCAGTTCTTC. V usage is TRBV5-5 and J usage is TRBJ2-1; TRBD1 aligns across 7 bases. The CDR3 contains 15 residues. Germline V gene lookup returns CDR1 SGHKS and CDR2 YYEKEE (reference sequence). The trim removed 4 bases at V and 8 bases at J, leaving 12 bases unmatched. The full variable domain, with the rest looked up from reference TRBV5-5 and TRBJ2-1, is DAGVTQSPTHLIKTRGQQVTLRCSPISGHKSVSWYQQVLGQGPQFIFQYYEKEERGRGNFPDRFSARQFPNYSSELNVNALLLGDSALYLCASSTGQPLFDEQFFGPGTRLTVL.

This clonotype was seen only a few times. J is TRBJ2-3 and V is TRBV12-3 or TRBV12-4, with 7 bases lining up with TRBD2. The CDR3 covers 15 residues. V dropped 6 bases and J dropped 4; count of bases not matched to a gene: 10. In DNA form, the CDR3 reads TGTGCCAGCAGCTGGCAAGCGGGGAGAGCAGATACGCAGTATTTT. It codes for CASSWQAGRADTQYF.

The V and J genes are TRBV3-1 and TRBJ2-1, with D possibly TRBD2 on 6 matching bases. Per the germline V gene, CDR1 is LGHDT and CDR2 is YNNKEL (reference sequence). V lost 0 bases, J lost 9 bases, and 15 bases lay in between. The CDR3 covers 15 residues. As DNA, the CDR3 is TGTGCCAGCAGCCAAGATTTCGGGGGTTCCGGTGAGCAGTTCTTC. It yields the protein CASSQDFGGSGEQFF.

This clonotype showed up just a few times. In DNA, the CDR3 is TGTGCCAGCAGCTCGCAGGGAATCTCCTACGAGCAGTACTTC. This encodes CASSSQGISYEQYF. J is TRBJ2-7 and V is TRBV7-8; a weak D match, TRBD1 (5 bases). CDR1 is SGHVS and CDR2 is FQNEAQ in the germline V gene. The CDR3 covers 14 residues. The V gene lost 4 bases and the J gene lost 0 bases, with 10 bases spanning the gap. Supplemented by reference TRBV7-8 and TRBJ2-7, the full variable domain reads GAGVSQSPRYKVAKRGQDVALRCDPISGHVSLFWYQQALGQGPEFLTYFQNEAQLDKSGLPSDRFFAERPEGSVSTLKIQRTQQEDSAVYLCASSSQGISYEQYFGPGTRLTVT.

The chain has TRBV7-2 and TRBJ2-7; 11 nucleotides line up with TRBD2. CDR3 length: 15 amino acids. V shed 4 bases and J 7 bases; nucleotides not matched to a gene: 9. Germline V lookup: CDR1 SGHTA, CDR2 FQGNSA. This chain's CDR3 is CASSSGLAASDEQYF. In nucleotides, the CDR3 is TGTGCCAGCAGCTCGGGACTAGCGGCCAGCGATGAGCAGTACTTC.

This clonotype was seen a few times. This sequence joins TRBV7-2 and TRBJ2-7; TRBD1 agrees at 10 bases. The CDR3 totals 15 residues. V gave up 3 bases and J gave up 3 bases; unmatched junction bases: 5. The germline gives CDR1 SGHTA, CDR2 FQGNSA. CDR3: CASSFRQGANYEQYF. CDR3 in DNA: TGTGCCAGCAGCTTCCGACAGGGGGCGAACTACGAGCAGTACTTC.